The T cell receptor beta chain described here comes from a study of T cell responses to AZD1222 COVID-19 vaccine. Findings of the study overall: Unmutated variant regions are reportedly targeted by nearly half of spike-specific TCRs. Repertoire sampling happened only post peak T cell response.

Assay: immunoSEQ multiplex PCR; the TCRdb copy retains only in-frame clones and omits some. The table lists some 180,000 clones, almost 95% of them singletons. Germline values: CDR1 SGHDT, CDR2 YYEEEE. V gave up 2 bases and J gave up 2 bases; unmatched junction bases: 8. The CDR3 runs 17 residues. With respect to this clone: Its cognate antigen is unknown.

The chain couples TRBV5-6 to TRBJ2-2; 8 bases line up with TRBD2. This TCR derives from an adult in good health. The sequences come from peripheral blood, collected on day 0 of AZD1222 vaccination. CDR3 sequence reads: CASSFPSGGYNTGELFF. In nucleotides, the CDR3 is TGTGCCAGCAGCTTCCCAAGCGGGGGCTATAACACCGGGGAGCTGTTTTTT.